This entry concerns a single T cell receptor beta chain. Its antigen is undetermined. Generated by immunoSEQ multiplex PCR, the TCRdb table keeps only in-frame clones and is missing some. The sample holds about 130,000 clones, about 94% seen once. After removal of 6 bases from V and 4 bases from J, the junction contained 9 bases not matched to a gene. CDR3 length equals 14 residues. The germline CDR1 and CDR2 sequences are LNHDA and SQIVND (reference sequence). This sample was taken from a study of T cell responses to AZD1222 COVID-19 vaccine. Study-level findings and limits: Among the donors, most were white British and more were female, and clonal diversity was possibly underestimated.

The V and J genes are TRBV19 and TRBJ2-7, with 7 nucleotides matching TRBD2. The sequence was obtained from an adult in good health. The material was peripheral blood, obtained on day 0 of AZD1222 vaccination. This CDR3 is CASSQGGGAYEQYF. DNA for the CDR3: TGTGCCAGTAGCCAGGGCGGGGGTGCATACGAGCAGTACTTC. The full variable domain, rest sourced from reference TRBV19 and TRBJ2-7, is DGGITQSPKYLFRKEGQNVTLSCEQNLNHDAMYWYRQDPGQGLRLIYYSQIVNDFQKGDIAEGYSVSREKKESFPLTVTSAQKNPTAFYLCASSQGGGAYEQYFGPGTRLTVT.